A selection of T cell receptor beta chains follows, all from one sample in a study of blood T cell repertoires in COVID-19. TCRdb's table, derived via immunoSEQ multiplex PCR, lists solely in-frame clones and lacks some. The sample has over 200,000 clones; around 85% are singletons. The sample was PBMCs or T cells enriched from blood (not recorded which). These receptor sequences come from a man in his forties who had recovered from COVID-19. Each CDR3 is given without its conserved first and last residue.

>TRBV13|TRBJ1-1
ASSLLRGGRGPGFEAF
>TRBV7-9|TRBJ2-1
ASRLDGGMGEQF
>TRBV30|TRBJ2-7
AWSVSGDEQY
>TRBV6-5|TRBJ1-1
ASSYGGSTEAF
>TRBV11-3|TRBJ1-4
ASSDNNEKLF
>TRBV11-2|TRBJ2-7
ASSFFQGPSYEQY
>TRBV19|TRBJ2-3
ASSPSGTSGRLDTQY
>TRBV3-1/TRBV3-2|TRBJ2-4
ASSQDLLAKNIQY
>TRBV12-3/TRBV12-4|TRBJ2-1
ASRGLAGSEQF
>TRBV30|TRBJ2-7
ASTTGGEQY
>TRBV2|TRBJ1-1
ASSGGQLSDEAF
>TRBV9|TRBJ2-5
ASSVEGVQETQY
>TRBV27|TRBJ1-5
ASGLGSNQPQH
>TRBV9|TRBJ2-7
ASSVAGGLAGSYEQY
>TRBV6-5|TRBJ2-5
ASRTGIGGETQY
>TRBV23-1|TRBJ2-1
ASPPNGRAAAYNEQF
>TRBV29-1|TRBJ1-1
SAVVAQNTEAF
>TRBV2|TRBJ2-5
ASRTGLETQY
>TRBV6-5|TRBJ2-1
ASKEGLVNNEQF